These 17 T cell receptor beta chains originate from one sample sequenced in a study of T-cell memory formation after mild COVID-19. TCRdb re-called the 5' RACE reads with MiXCR, one entry per CDR3 protein. The sample has 360,000 or so distinct CDR3 sequences, 25% to 30% seen once. Material: PBMCs or a T cell subset sorted from them (not recorded which). These receptors came from an adult woman who had mild COVID-19 (a few samples of this study predate the infection). Cell type and time point are not known.

The J gene is TRBJ2-7, the V gene TRBV4-3; 7 bases map to TRBD2. CDR1 and CDR2 (germline): LGHNA, YSLEER. With V trimmed by 0 bases and J by 6 bases, 11 bases remained unmatched. The CDR3 is 16 residues long. The CDR3 region is CASSQDWAGVLSEQYF. The CDR3 DNA reads TGCGCCAGCAGCCAAGACTGGGCGGGAGTTCTTTCCGAGCAGTACTTC.

This clonotype was observed a few times. The genes are TRBV7-2 and TRBJ1-1; 7 bases agree with TRBD1. This CDR3 contains 15 residues. CDR1 SGHTA and CDR2 FQGNSA come from the germline V gene. Trimming took 2 bases from V and 0 from J; bases not matched to a gene: 3. The CDR3 nucleotides read TGTGCCAGCAGCTTATCAGGGGGAATGAACACTGAAGCTTTCTTT. Protein product: CASSLSGGMNTEAFF.

This clonotype has only a few counts. The chain links TRBV7-9 to TRBJ1-1; TRBD1 matches at 8 bases. The germline CDR1 and CDR2 sequences are SEHNR and FQNEAQ (reference sequence). With V trimmed by 1 base and J by 4 bases, 14 bases remained unmatched. The CDR3 is made up of 18 amino acids. CDR3 sequence (DNA): TGTGCCAGCAGCTTAGTAGGACAGGGTATTTTAGGGAGCACTGAAGCTTTCTTT. This sequence encodes CASSLVGQGILGSTEAFF.

This clonotype was seen a handful of times. V gene TRBV14 combines with J gene TRBJ2-2; D unclear. CDR3 length equals 14 residues. V was shortened by 4 bases and J by 1 base, with 7 bases between the two germline ends. Per germline, CDR1 SGHDN and CDR2 FVKESK. The CDR3 sequence: CASSRNWNTGELFF. The CDR3, as DNA: TGTGCCAGCAGCCGGAATTGGAACACCGGGGAGCTGTTTTTT.

This clonotype was counted ten times or more. V is TRBV9 and J is TRBJ2-5; D tentatively fits TRBD1 or TRBD2 (6 bases each). CDR1 SGDLS and CDR2 YYNGEE come from the germline V gene. Trimming pared 2 bases from V and 1 base from J, leaving 18 bases between. The CDR3 has 17 amino acids. The DNA for the CDR3 is TGTGCCAGCAGCGTGGGAGTGGGGGGCTCAAGCCAAGAGACCCAGTACTTC. Protein sequence: CASSVGVGGSSQETQYF.

The V and J genes are TRBV27 and TRBJ1-2; 7 bases match TRBD1. The V and J ends lost 6 bases and 8 bases, in that order; junction bases with no gene match: 15. Germline loops: CDR1 MNHEY, CDR2 SMNVEV (reference sequence). The length of the CDR3 is 15 residues. The DNA of the CDR3 is TGTGCCAGCAGAATCACAGGGGCGCCAGGGCGAGGCTACACCTTC. This translates into CASRITGAPGRGYTF.

The rearrangement uses TRBV29-1 and TRBJ2-7, with D perhaps given as TRBD1 or TRBD2 (6 bases each). Trimming left V 1 base short and J 4 bases short, with 20 bases between. The CDR3 consists of 16 residues. CDR1 and CDR2 (germline): SQVTM, ANQGSEA. The CDR3 nucleotides read TGCAGCGTTGAAGCTCCCGGGACCGTAGGGGGGTACGAGCAGTACTTC. This sequence encodes CSVEAPGTVGGYEQYF.

There are a few counts of this clonotype. V is TRBV5-1 and J is TRBJ2-5; possibly TRBD2 for D (5 bases). The CDR3 has 15 amino acids. Germline V lookup: CDR1 SGHRS, CDR2 YFSETQ. V lost 0 bases and J lost 2, with 11 bases in between. This chain's CDR3 is CASSLVRGGQETQYF. For the CDR3, the DNA is TGCGCCAGCAGCTTGGTCCGTGGCGGGCAAGAGACCCAGTACTTC.

Only a few counts were recorded for this clonotype. The chain employs TRBV20-1 and TRBJ1-2; unclear D gene. The CDR3 runs to 12 residues. CDR1 is DFQATT and CDR2 is SNEGSKA in the germline V gene (reference sequence). The ends were cut back, 3 bases at V and 2 bases at J, with 7 bases in the middle. The CDR3 DNA reads as TGCAGTGCTAGTGCCGACAACTATGGCTACACCTTC. It is translated as CSASADNYGYTF.

The V call is TRBV7-9, the J call TRBJ2-3, with unresolved D. Trimming left V 5 bases short and J 3 bases short, with 9 bases between. The germline V gene has CDR1 SEHNR and CDR2 FQNEAQ (reference sequence). The CDR3 extends over 13 amino acids. The CDR3 sequence: CASSPPMTDTQYF. CDR3 DNA: TGTGCCAGCAGCCCACCAATGACAGATACGCAGTATTTT.

The CDR3 sequence is CASSEAGTGNTEAFF. For the CDR3, the DNA is TGTGCCAGCAGTGAAGCAGGAACCGGGAACACTGAAGCTTTCTTT. This chain joins TRBV2 and TRBJ1-1; no definite D call. Trimming pared 0 bases from V and 1 base from J, leaving 9 bases between. The germline CDR1 and CDR2 sequences are SNHLY and FYNNEI. The length of the CDR3 is 15 residues.

This clonotype was detected a few times. This chain links TRBV7-8 with TRBJ2-1; 9 positions match TRBD2. Trimming took 4 bases from V and 0 from J; bases not matched to a gene: 4. This CDR3 region has 16 residues. Germline V gives CDR1 SGHVS, CDR2 FQNEAQ. CDR3 nucleotides: TGTGCCAGCAGCTCCTTAGCGGGAGCCTCCTACAATGAGCAGTTCTTC. Translating it yields CASSSLAGASYNEQFF.

The chain joins TRBV6-2 or TRBV6-3 to TRBJ2-1, with D possibly TRBD2 on 6 matching bases. Germline V lookup: CDR1 MNHEY, CDR2 SVGEGT. V lost 8 bases and J lost 4, with 15 bases in between. The CDR3 runs to 14 residues. The CDR3 nucleotides read TGTGCCAGCTCAGTGGCTAGCGCGTACAATGAGCAGTTCTTC. Translation gives CASSVASAYNEQFF.

V gene TRBV24-1 combines with J gene TRBJ1-4, with TRBD1 matching 10 bases. This CDR3 has 16 amino acids. J lost 7 bases, V lost 4 bases, and 8 bases had no gene match. CDR1 and CDR2 from the germline V gene are KGHDR and SFDVKD. In nucleotides, the CDR3 is TGTGCCACCAGTGAGCCCCCAGGGGACAGGGGTGAAAAACTGTTTTTT. Encoded protein: CATSEPPGDRGEKLFF.

V and J are TRBV7-9 and TRBJ1-1; perhaps TRBD1 as D (6 bases). This CDR3 comprises 16 residues. Trimming cost V 4 bases and J 4 bases, with 19 bases left between them. CDR1 and CDR2 from the germline V gene are SEHNR and FQNEAQ (reference sequence). The CDR3 coding sequence is TGTGCCAGCAGCTCCCGTGGGGGGCCAACGGGCACTGAAGCTTTCTTT. It is translated as CASSSRGGPTGTEAFF.

This clonotype was counted once. The rearrangement links TRBV12-3 or TRBV12-4 to TRBJ1-2; the D gene is possibly TRBD1 (5 bases). The CDR3 is 12 amino acids. V lost 6 bases, J lost 8 bases, and 13 bases lay in between. In DNA, the CDR3 is TGTGCCAGCAGCGAACGGGGGGGAGGCTACACCTTC. It translates to CASSERGGGYTF.

CDR3 loop: CASSYLAGTVYNEQFF. CDR3 sequence (DNA): TGTGCCAGCAGTTACTTAGCGGGAACCGTATACAATGAGCAGTTCTTC. J is TRBJ2-1 and V is TRBV6-6, with TRBD2 identical over 8 bases. Germline values: CDR1 MNHNY, CDR2 SVGAGI (reference sequence). This CDR3 spans 16 amino acids. V shed 1 base and J 4 bases; nucleotides not matched to a gene: 6.